These T cell receptor beta chains were read from a single sample in a study of chemoradiotherapy in HPV16-positive cancers. Clones were read by immunoSEQ multiplex PCR, and TCRdb kept only the in-frame ones, dropping some. This sample has about 11,000 clones, with over 70% found just once. This specimen was acquired from a patient who underwent chemoradiotherapy. The receptors were sampled from a human donor with HPV-associated anogenital cancer. The CDR3 runs from the conserved cysteine through the conserved F or W. Fields, in order: D gene, J gene, clone size, V gene, CDR3 DNA, CDR3 protein. The D gene is left open where the match is weak. The size of a clone is reported for some rows only, either as once, few or many, or as a class for expanded clones.

- TRBJ2-3 - TRBV5-1 TGCGCCAGCAGCTTGGACGACAGGCCGACAGATACGCAGTATTTT CASSLDDRPTDTQYF
TRBD2 TRBJ2-1 - TRBV11-3 TGTGCCAGCAGCCAGGGACTAGCGGGAGTCAATGAGCAGTTCTTC CASSQGLAGVNEQFF
- TRBJ2-3 - TRBV7-3 TGTGCCAGCAGCCTCTCCAGGGAAGATACGCAGTATTTT CASSLSREDTQYF
TRBD1 TRBJ1-1 few TRBV27 TGTGCCAGCAGTTCCGGACAGGGTTATGAAGCTTTCTTT CASSSGQGYEAFF
- TRBJ2-7 few TRBV6-6 TGTGCCAGCAGTTCAAAGCTTTCCGGTTCGGGGCAGTACTTC CASSSKLSGSGQYF
TRBD2 TRBJ2-2 once TRBV9 TGTGCCAGCAGCGCAAACCGGGGGGACCCGAACACCGGGGAGCTGTTTTTT CASSANRGDPNTGELFF
TRBD2 TRBJ2-3 - TRBV7-3 TGTGCCAGCAGCTTACTAGCGGGAGGGATAGATACGCAGTATTTT CASSLLAGGIDTQYF
TRBD2 TRBJ2-4 - TRBV28 TGTGCCAGCGTGGCGGGAGGAGCCAAAAACATTCAGTACTTC CASVAGGAKNIQYF
- TRBJ2-2 few TRBV28 TGTGCCAGCAGTTCCCAGACCGTTAACACCGGGGAGCTGTTTTTT CASSSQTVNTGELFF
TRBD2 TRBJ2-1 - TRBV19 TGTGCCAGTAGACTGACTAGCGGGATTTACAATGAGCAGTTCTTC CASRLTSGIYNEQFF
- TRBJ2-7 - TRBV7-6 TGTGCCAGCAGCTTAGAGGCAGGGGGGGGATACGAGCAGTACTTC CASSLEAGGGYEQYF
- TRBJ1-3 - TRBV11-3 TGTGCCAGCAGCTTAGGCGAAAGAACAAGCTCTGGAAACACCATATATTTT CASSLGERTSSGNTIYF
TRBD2 TRBJ2-7 - TRBV10-2 TGCGCCAGCAGTGAACTAGCGGGACAAGAGCAGTACTTC CASSELAGQEQYF
- TRBJ2-7 - TRBV19 TGTGCCAGTAGTCGGGACATTATCTACGAGCAGTACTTC CASSRDIIYEQYF
TRBD2 TRBJ2-1 once TRBV11-1 TGTGCCAGCAGCGCGGGAGGCCCCAATGAGCAGTTCTTC CASSAGGPNEQFF
TRBD2 TRBJ2-3 - TRBV15 TGTGCCACCAGCTCAGACCGGACTAGCGGGAGTTATACGCAGTATTTT CATSSDRTSGSYTQYF
TRBD1 TRBJ2-1 - TRBV28 TGTGCCAGCAGCCCTCCGACAGGGTTTACCTACAATGAGCAGTTCTTC CASSPPTGFTYNEQFF
- TRBJ2-5 - TRBV28 TGTGCCAGCAGTTTGGTCGGGAGTGGGGAGACCCAGTACTTC CASSLVGSGETQYF
- TRBJ1-1 - TRBV7-9 TGTGCCAGCAGCTTACTCGCCACTGAAGCTTTCTTT CASSLLATEAFF
TRBD1 TRBJ2-7 - TRBV4-2 TGTGCCAGCAGCCAAGAGGGACAGATAGGGGTTGAGCAGTACTTC CASSQEGQIGVEQYF
TRBD1 TRBJ2-3 - TRBV5-1 TGCGCCAGCCTGGGACAGGGGACAGATACGCAGTATTTT CASLGQGTDTQYF
- TRBJ1-1 - TRBV7-9 TGTGCCAGCAGGGGCGAGGGGGGAAACACTGAAGCTTTCTTT CASRGEGGNTEAFF
- TRBJ2-4 - TRBV7-9 TGTGCCAGCAGCTTAGACCGGTTCCTAGCCAAAAACATTCAGTACTTC CASSLDRFLAKNIQYF
TRBD1 TRBJ2-7 - TRBV5-1 TGCGCCAGCAGCTTGCCGGGACAGGGGATTTCGCGCGAGCAGTACTTC CASSLPGQGISREQYF
- TRBJ2-3 - TRBV30 TGTGCCTGGAGTTCCAGCGCGAGCACAGATACGCAGTATTTT CAWSSSASTDTQYF
- TRBJ2-2 - TRBV7-3 TGTGCCAGCAGCCTTGAAACGGGGGGCCTCGGGGAGCTGTTTTTT CASSLETGGLGELFF
TRBD1 TRBJ2-7 - TRBV18 TGTGCCAGCTCACCAGTCCGGGACAGTATCTACGAGCAGTACTTC CASSPVRDSIYEQYF
- TRBJ2-3 - TRBV9 TGTGCCAGCAGCATCTTTCACGCTAGCACAGATACGCAGTATTTT CASSIFHASTDTQYF
- TRBJ2-2 once TRBV21-1 TGTGCCAGCAGTAGGGACTCCCACACCGGGGAGCTGTTTTTT CASSRDSHTGELFF
TRBD2 TRBJ2-1 once TRBV10-3 TGTGCCATCAGTGACCCAGGGACTAGCGGGAGATTCCACAATGAGCAGTTCTTC CAISDPGTSGRFHNEQFF
TRBD1 TRBJ1-1 few TRBV2 TGTGCCAGCAGACGGACAGGGGGACTCACTGAAGCTTTCTTT CASRRTGGLTEAFF
- TRBJ1-1 - TRBV4-3 TGCGCCAGCAGCGAAGAGGCTCGGAACACTGAAGCTTTCTTT CASSEEARNTEAFF
TRBD2 TRBJ2-1 - TRBV28 TGTGCCAGCAGTAAACTTCGGGGGGACTACAATGAGCAGTTCTTC CASSKLRGDYNEQFF
- TRBJ1-1 - TRBV9 TGTGCCAGCAGCGTAGGGGGAGGGTTCACTGAAGCTTTCTTT CASSVGGGFTEAFF
TRBD2 TRBJ2-6 - TRBV7-9 TGTGCCAGCACCCGAGCGGGAGCTGGGGCCAACGTCCTGACTTTC CASTRAGAGANVLTF
- TRBJ1-4 - TRBV4-1 TGCGCCAGCAGCCCAGGGACGGCTGCAACTAATGAAAAACTGTTTTTT CASSPGTAATNEKLFF
- TRBJ2-1 - TRBV19 TGTGCCAGTAGTATAGATGCCCGGGCGCCCAGTGAGCAGTTCTTC CASSIDARAPSEQFF
TRBD1 TRBJ2-7 - TRBV19 TGTGCCAGTAGTCCCTGGACAGGGGCGTACGAGCAGTACTTC CASSPWTGAYEQYF
- TRBJ1-2 - TRBV5-1 TGCGCCAGCAGCTTGGCCCCAGCTAACTATGGCTACACCTTC CASSLAPANYGYTF
- TRBJ2-3 - TRBV5-1 TGCGCCAGCAGCCCGGGACTCCAAAAGTCCACAGATACGCAGTATTTT CASSPGLQKSTDTQYF
- TRBJ2-5 - TRBV6-5 TGTGCCAGCAGTTACTCTGGAGGTCTGATAGAGACCCAGTACTTC CASSYSGGLIETQYF
- TRBJ1-1 once TRBV5-1 TGCGCCAGCAGCTTGGCTAGCCGAGGGGCTGAAGCTTTCTTT CASSLASRGAEAFF
- TRBJ1-1 - TRBV6-5 TGTGCCAGCAGTGGCAACGTGAACACTGAAGCTTTCTTT CASSGNVNTEAFF
TRBD1 TRBJ1-5 - TRBV4-1 TGCGCCAGCAGCCAGCCGGACAGGGAAGATCAGCCCCAGCATTTT CASSQPDREDQPQHF
TRBD2 TRBJ2-7 - TRBV6-1 TGTGCCAGCAGTGAGGGGACTAGCGGGAGTTACGAGCAGTACTTC CASSEGTSGSYEQYF
- TRBJ1-4 - TRBV19 TGTGCCAGTAGTATTTCCCGAGGCGGTAATGAAAAACTGTTTTTT CASSISRGGNEKLFF
- TRBJ2-7 - TRBV9 TGTGCCAGCAGCGTCTCTAGCGACATTATCTACGAGCAGTACTTC CASSVSSDIIYEQYF
TRBD1 TRBJ1-2 - TRBV19 TGTGCCAGTAGACGAGGACAGGGGGCTGACTATGGCTACACCTTC CASRRGQGADYGYTF
- TRBJ2-7 once TRBV16 TGTGCCAGCAGCCAATTCGGGACACGATACGAGCAGTACTTC CASSQFGTRYEQYF
- TRBJ1-4 - TRBV5-1 TGCGCCAGCAGCTCTGGCCATGTAGATGAAAAACTGTTTTTT CASSSGHVDEKLFF
- TRBJ1-1 - TRBV4-2 TGTGCCAGCAGCCAAGAGGGGGATACTGAAGCTTTCTTT CASSQEGDTEAFF
- TRBJ2-2 - TRBV19 TGTGCCAGTAGTCGGGCGGTAGGAGACACCGGGGAGCTGTTTTTT CASSRAVGDTGELFF